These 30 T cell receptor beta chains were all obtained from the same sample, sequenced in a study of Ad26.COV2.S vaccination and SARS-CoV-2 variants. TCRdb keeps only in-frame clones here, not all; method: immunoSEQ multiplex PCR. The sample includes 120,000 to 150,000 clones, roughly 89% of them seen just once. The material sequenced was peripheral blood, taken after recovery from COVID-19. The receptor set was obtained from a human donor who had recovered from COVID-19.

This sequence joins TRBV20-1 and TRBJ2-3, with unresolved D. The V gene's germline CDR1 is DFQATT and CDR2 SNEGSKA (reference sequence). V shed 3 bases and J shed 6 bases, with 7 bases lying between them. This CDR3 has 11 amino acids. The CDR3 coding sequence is TGCAGTGCTAGGGTGGGGGATACGCAGTATTTT. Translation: CSARVGDTQYF.

For the CDR3, the DNA is TGCGCCAGCAACCCGGGGGGTAGTTCGAACACCGGGGAGCTGTTTTTT. Translated, it gives CASNPGGSSNTGELFF. The chain recombines TRBV5-1 with TRBJ2-2; 7 bases map to TRBD2. This CDR3 region has 16 residues. V lost 6 bases and J lost 0; bases outside the gene matches: 8. The germline V gene has CDR1 SGHRS and CDR2 YFSETQ.

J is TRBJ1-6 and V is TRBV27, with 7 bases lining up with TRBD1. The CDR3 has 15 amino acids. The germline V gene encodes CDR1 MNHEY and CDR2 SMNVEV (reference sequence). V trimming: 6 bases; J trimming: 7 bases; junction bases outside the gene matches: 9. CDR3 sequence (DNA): TGTGCCAGCAGGGACAGGTTGGCCCCAAATTCACCCCTCCACTTT. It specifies CASRDRLAPNSPLHF.

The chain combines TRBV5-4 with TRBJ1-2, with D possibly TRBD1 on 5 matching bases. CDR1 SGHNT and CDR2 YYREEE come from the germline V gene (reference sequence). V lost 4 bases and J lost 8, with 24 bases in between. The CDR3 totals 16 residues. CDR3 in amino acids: CASSPTMGSGSLGYTF. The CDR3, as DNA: TGTGCCAGCAGCCCTACGATGGGGTCAGGGAGTTTAGGCTACACCTTC. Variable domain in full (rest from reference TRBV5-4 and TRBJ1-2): ETGVTQSPTHLIKTRGQQVTLRCSSQSGHNTVSWYQQALGQGPQFIFQYYREEENGRGNFPPRFSGLQFPNYSSELNVNALELDDSALYLCASSPTMGSGSLGYTFGSGTRLTVV.

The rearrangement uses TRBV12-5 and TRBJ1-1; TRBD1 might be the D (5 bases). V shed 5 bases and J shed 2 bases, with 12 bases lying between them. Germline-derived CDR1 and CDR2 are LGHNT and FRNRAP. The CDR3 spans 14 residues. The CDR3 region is CASGPLTDNTEAFF. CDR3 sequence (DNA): TGTGCTAGTGGTCCCCTGACAGATAACACTGAAGCTTTCTTT.

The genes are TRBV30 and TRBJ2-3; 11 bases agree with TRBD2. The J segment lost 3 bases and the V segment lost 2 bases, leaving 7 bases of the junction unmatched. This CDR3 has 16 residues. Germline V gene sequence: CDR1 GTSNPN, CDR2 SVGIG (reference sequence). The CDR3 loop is CAWSYGTSGVTDTQYF. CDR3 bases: TGTGCCTGGAGTTATGGGACTAGCGGTGTTACAGATACGCAGTATTTT. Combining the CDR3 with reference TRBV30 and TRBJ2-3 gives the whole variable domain SQTIHQWPATLVQPVGSPLSLECTVEGTSNPNLYWYRQAAGRGLQLLFYSVGIGQISSEVPQNLSASRPQDRQFILSSKKLLLSDSGFYLCAWSYGTSGVTDTQYFGPGTRLTVL.

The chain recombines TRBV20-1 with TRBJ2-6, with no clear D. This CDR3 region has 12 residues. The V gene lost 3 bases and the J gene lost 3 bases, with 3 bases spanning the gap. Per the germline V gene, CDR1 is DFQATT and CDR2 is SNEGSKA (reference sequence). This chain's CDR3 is CSASYGANVLTF. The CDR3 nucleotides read TGCAGTGCTAGTTATGGGGCCAACGTCCTGACTTTC.

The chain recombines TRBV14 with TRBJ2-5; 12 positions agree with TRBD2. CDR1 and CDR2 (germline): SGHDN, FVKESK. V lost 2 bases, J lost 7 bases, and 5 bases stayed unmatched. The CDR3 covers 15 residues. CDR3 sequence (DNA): TGTGCCAGCAGCCAAACTAGCGGGGGGTTCGGGACCCAGTACTTC. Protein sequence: CASSQTSGGFGTQYF.

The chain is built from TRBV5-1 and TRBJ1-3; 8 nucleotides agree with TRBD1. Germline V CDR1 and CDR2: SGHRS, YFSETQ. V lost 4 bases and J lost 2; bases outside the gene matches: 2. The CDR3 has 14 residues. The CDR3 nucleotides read TGCGCCAGCAGCGCGACAGGGGCTGGAAACACCATATATTTT. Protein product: CASSATGAGNTIYF.

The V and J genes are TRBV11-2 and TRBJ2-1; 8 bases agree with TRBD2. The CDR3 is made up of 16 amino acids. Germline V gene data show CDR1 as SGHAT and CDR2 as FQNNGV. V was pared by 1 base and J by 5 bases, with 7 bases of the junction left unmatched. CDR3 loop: CASSLVTGGPNNEQFF. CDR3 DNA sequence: TGTGCCAGCAGCTTAGTAACGGGGGGGCCTAACAATGAGCAGTTCTTC.

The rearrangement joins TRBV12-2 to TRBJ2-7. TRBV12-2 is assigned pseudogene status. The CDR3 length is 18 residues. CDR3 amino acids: CASRPSRTAVSPFYEQYF. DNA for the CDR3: TGTGCAAGTCGCCCATCTCGGACCGCAGTCAGTCCCTTTTACGAGCAGTACTTC.

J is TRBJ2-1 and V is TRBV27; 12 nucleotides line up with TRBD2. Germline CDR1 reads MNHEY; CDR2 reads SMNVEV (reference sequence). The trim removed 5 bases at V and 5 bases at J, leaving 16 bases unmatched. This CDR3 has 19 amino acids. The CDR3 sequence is CASSPSGGLAGSHNNEQFF. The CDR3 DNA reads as TGTGCCAGCAGTCCGTCCGGGGGACTAGCGGGCTCCCATAACAATGAGCAGTTCTTC.

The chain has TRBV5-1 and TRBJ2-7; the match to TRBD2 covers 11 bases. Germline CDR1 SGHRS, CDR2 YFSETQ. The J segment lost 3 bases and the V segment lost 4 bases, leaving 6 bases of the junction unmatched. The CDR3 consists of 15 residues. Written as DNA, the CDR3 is TGCGCCAGCAGCGGGGGGACTAGCGGTATCTACGAGCAGTACTTC. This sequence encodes CASSGGTSGIYEQYF.

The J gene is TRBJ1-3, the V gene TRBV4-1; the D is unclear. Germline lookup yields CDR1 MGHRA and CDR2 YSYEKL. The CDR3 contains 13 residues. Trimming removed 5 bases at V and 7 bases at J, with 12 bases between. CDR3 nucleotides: TGCGCCAGCAGCTCTTACCTGGGGAACACCATATATTTT. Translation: CASSSYLGNTIYF.

CDR3 DNA sequence: TGTGCCAGCAGCAGGCTCGGGCAGGGGGACAATGAGCAGTTCTTC. This codes for CASSRLGQGDNEQFF. The gene calls are TRBV28 and TRBJ2-1; TRBD1 matches at 7 bases. Trimming cost V 6 bases and J 5 bases; bases outside gene matches: 10. The CDR3 runs to 15 residues. Germline lookup yields CDR1 MDHEN and CDR2 SYDVKM.

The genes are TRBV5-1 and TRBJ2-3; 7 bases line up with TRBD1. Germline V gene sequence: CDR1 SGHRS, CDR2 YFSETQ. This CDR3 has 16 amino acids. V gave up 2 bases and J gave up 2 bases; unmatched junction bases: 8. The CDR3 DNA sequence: TGCGCCAGCAGCTTCATAAAGCAGGGGGACACAGATACGCAGTATTTT. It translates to CASSFIKQGDTDTQYF.

CDR3 sequence reads: CASSWAPNSPLHF. The CDR3 bases are TGTGCCAGCAGCTGGGCCCCGAATTCACCCCTCCACTTT. The chain recombines TRBV5-5 with TRBJ1-6; D remains ambiguous. Germline V gene lookup returns CDR1 SGHKS and CDR2 YYEKEE (reference sequence). CDR3 length: 13 residues. V was clipped by 3 bases and J by 7 bases, with 8 bases between them.

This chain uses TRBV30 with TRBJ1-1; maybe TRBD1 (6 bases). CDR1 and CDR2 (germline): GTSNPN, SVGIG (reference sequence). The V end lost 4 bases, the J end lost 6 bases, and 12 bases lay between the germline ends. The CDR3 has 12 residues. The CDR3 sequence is CAWTGEMAEAFF. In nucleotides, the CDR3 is TGTGCCTGGACAGGGGAAATGGCTGAAGCTTTCTTT.

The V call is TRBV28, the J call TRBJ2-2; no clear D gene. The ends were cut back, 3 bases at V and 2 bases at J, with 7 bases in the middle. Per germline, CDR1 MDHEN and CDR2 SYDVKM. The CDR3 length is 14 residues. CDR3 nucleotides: TGTGCCAGCAGTTTCGACCTAAACACCGGGGAGCTGTTTTTT. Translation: CASSFDLNTGELFF.

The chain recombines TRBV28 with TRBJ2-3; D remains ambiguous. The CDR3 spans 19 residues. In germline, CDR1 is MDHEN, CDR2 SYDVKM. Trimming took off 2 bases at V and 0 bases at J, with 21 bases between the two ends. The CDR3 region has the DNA TGTGCCAGCAGTTTACTAATCGAAGGGTCAGCAACTAGCACAGATACGCAGTATTTT. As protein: CASSLLIEGSATSTDTQYF.

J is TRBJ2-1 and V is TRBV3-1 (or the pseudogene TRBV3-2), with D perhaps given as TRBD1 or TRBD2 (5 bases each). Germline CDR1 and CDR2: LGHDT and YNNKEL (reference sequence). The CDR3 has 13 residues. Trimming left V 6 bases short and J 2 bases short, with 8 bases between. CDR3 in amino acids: CASRRGPYNEQFF. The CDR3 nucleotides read TGTGCCAGCAGGAGGGGTCCCTACAATGAGCAGTTCTTC.

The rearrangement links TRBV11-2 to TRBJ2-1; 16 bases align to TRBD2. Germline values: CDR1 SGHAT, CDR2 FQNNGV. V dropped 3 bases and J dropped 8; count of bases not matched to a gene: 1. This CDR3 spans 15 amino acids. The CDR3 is CASSLGTSGGDEQFF. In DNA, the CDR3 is TGTGCCAGCAGCTTGGGGACTAGCGGGGGGGATGAGCAGTTCTTC.

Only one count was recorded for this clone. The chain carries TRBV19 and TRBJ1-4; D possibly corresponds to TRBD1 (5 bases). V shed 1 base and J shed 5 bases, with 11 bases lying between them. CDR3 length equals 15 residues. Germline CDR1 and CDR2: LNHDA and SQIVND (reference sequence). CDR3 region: CASSIVGGSNEKLFF. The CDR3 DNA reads TGTGCCAGTAGTATAGTCGGGGGTTCAAATGAAAAACTGTTTTTT.

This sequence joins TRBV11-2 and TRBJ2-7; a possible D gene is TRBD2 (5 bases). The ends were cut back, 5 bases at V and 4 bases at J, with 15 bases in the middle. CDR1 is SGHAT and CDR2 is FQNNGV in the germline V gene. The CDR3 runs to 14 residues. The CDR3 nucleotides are TGTGCCAGCAGCAAGGACTCGCCGCCTTACGAGCAGTACTTC. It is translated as CASSKDSPPYEQYF.

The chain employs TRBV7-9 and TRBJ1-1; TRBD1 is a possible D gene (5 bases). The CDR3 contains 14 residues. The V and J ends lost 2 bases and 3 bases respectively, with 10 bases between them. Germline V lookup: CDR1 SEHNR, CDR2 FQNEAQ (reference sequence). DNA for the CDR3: TGTGCCAGCAGCTTACAGGGCGGGGACACTGAAGCTTTCTTT. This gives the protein CASSLQGGDTEAFF.

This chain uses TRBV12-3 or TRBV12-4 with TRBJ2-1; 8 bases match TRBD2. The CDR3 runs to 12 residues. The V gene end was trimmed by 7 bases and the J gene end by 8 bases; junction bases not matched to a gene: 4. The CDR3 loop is CASTGAGDEQFF. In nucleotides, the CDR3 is TGTGCCAGCACCGGAGCGGGAGATGAGCAGTTCTTC.

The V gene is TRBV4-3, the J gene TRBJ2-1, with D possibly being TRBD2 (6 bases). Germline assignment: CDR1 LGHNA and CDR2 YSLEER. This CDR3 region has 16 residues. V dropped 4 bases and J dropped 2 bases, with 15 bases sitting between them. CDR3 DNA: TGCGCCAGCAGCCGCGGACTCACGGGAGCCTACAATGAGCAGTTCTTC. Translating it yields CASSRGLTGAYNEQFF.

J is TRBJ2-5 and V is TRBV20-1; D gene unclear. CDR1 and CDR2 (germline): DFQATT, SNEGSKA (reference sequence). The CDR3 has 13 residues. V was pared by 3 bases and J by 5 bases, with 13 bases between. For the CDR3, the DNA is TGCAGTGCTAGTCTAGTCCCCAGGGAGACCCAGTACTTC. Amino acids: CSASLVPRETQYF.

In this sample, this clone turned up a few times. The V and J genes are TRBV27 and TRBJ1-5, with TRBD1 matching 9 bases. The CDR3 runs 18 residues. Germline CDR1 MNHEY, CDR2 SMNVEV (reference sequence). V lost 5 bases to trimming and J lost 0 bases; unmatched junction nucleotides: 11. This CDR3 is CASSRSGTGLYSNQPQHF. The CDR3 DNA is TGTGCCAGCAGTCGCTCCGGGACAGGGCTTTATAGCAATCAGCCCCAGCATTTT.

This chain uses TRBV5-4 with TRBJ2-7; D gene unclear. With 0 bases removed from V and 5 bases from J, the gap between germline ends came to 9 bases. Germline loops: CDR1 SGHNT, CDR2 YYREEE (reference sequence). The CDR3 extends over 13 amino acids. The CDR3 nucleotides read TGTGCCAGCAGCTTGGAATCGGGCCACGAGCAGTACTTC. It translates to CASSLESGHEQYF. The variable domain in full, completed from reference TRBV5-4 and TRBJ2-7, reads ETGVTQSPTHLIKTRGQQVTLRCSSQSGHNTVSWYQQALGQGPQFIFQYYREEENGRGNFPPRFSGLQFPNYSSELNVNALELDDSALYLCASSLESGHEQYFGPGTRLTVT.